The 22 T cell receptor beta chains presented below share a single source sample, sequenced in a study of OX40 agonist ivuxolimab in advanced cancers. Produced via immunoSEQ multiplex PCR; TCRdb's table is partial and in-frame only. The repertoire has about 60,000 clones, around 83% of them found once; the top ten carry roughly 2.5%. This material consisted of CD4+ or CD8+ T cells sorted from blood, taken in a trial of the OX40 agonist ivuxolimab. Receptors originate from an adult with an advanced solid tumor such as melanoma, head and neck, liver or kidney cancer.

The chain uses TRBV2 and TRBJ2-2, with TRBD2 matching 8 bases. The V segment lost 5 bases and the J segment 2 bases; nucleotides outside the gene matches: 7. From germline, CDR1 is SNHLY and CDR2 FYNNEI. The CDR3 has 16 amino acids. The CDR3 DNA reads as TGTGCCAGCAGTAAAACGGGACTAGATAACACCGGGGAGCTGTTTTTT. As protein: CASSKTGLDNTGELFF. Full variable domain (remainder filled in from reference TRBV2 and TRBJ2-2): EPEVTQTPSHQVTQMGQEVILRCVPISNHLYFYWYRQILGQKVEFLVSFYNNEISEKSEIFDDQFSVERPDGSNFTLKIRSTKLEDSAMYFCASSKTGLDNTGELFFGEGSRLTVL.

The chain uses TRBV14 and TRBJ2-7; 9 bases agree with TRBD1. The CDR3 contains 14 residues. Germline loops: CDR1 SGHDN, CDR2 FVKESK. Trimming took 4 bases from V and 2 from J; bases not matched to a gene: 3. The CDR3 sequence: CASSRGTGTYEQYF. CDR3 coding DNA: TGTGCCAGCAGCCGGGGGACAGGGACCTACGAGCAGTACTTC.

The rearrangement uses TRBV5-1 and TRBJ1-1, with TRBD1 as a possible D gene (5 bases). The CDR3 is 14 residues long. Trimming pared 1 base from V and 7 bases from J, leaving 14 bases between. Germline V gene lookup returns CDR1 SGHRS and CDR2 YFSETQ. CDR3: CASSLSAGLDEAFF. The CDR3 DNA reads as TGCGCCAGCAGCTTGAGTGCAGGGCTCGATGAAGCTTTCTTT.

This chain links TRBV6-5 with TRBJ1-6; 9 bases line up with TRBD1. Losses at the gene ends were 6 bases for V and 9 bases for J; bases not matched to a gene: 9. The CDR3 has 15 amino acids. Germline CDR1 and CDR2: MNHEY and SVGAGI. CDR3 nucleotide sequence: TGTGCCAGCAGGCCCCAAGACAGGGGGGGTTCACCCCTCCACTTT. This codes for CASRPQDRGGSPLHF.

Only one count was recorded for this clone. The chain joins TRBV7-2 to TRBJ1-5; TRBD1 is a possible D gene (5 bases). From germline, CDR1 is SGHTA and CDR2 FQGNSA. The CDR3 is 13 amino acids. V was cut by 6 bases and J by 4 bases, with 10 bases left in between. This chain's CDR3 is CASSRDGNQPQHF. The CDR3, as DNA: TGTGCCAGCAGTCGGGACGGAAATCAGCCCCAGCATTTT.

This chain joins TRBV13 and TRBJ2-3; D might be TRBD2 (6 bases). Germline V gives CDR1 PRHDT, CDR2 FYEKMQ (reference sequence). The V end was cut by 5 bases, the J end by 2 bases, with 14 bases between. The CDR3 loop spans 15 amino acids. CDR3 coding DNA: TGTGCCAGCAGCCGGAAAGCGGGTCCCACAGATACGCAGTATTTT. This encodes CASSRKAGPTDTQYF.

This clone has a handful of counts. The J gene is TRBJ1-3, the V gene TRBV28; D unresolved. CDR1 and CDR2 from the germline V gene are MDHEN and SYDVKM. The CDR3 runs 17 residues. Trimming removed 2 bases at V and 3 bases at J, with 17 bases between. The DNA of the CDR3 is TGTGCCAGCAGTTTAGTAAGCCGCGGGGAAAGTGGAAACACCATATATTTT. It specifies CASSLVSRGESGNTIYF. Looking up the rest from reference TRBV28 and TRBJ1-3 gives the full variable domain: DVKVTQSSRYLVKRTGEKVFLECVQDMDHENMFWYRQDPGLGLRLIYFSYDVKMKEKGDIPEGYSVSREKKERFSLILESASTNQTSMYLCASSLVSRGESGNTIYFGEGSWLTVV.

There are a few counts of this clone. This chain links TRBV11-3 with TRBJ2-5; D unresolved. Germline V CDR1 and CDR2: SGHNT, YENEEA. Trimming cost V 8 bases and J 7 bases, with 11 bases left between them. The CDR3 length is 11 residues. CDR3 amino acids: CASRASGTQYF. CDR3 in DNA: TGTGCCAGCCGGGCCAGTGGGACCCAGTACTTC.

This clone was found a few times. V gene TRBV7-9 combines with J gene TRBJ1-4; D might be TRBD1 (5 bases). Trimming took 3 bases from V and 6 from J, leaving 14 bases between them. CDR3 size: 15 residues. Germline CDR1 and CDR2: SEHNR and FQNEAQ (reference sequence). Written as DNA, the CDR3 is TGTGCCAGCAGCTTTCATCAGGGTGGGGATGAAAAACTGTTTTTT. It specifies CASSFHQGGDEKLFF.

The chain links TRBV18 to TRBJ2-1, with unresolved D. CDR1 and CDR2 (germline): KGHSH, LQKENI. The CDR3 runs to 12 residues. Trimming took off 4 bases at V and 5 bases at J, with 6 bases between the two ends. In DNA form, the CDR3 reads TGTGCCAGCTCACGCGCACACAATGAGCAGTTCTTC. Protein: CASSRAHNEQFF.

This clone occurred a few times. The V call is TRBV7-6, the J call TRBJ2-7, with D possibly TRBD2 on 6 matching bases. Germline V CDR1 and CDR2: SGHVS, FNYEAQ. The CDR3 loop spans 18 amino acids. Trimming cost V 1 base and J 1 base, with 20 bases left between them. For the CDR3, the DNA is TGTGCCAGCAGCTTAGGCGGTCTATCCGGGAGAGGATCCTACGAGCAGTACTTC. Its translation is CASSLGGLSGRGSYEQYF.

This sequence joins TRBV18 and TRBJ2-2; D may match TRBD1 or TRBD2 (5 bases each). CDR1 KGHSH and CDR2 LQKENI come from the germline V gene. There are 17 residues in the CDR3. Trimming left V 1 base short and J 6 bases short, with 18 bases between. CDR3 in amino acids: CASSPRSGTEGSGELFF. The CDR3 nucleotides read TGTGCCAGCTCACCACGCTCCGGGACCGAGGGGTCCGGGGAGCTGTTTTTT.

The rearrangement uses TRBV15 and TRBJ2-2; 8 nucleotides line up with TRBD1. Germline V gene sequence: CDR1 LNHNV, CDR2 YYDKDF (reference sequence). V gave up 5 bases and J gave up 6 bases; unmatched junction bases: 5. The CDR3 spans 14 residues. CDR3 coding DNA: TGTGCCACCAGCCAGGACAGGGTGGCCGGGGAGCTGTTTTTT. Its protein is CATSQDRVAGELFF.

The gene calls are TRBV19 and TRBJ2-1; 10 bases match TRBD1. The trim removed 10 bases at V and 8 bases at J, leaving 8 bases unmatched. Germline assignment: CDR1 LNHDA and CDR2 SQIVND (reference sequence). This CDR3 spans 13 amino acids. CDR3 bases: TGTGCCACTCGACAGGGGGCGCTGGATGAGCAGTTCTTC. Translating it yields CATRQGALDEQFF.

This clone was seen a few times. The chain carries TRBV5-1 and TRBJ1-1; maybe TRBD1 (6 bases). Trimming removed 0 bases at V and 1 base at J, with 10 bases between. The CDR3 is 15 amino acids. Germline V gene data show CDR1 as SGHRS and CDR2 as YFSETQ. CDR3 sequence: CASSLVGGGNTEAFF. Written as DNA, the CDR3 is TGCGCCAGCAGCTTGGTTGGGGGCGGGAACACTGAAGCTTTCTTT.

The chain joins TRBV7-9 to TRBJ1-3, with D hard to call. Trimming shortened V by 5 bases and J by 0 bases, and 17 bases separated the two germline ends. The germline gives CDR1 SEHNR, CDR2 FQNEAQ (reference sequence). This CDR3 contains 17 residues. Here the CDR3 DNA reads TGTGCCAGCAGCCCCGAGTTCCCATTAAGCTCTGGAAACACCATATATTTT. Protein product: CASSPEFPLSSGNTIYF.

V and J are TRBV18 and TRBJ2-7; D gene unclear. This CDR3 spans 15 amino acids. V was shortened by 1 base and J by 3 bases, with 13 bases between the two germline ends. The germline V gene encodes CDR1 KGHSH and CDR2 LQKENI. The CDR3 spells CASSPLRHYDYEQYF. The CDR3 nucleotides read TGTGCCAGCTCACCACTTCGCCACTATGACTACGAGCAGTACTTC.

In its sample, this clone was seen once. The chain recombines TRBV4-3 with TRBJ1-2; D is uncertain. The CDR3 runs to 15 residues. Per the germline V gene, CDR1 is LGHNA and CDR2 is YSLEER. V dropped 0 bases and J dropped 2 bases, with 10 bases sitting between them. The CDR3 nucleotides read TGCGCCAGCAGCCAAGAGCACAGAACCAACTATGGCTACACCTTC. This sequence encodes CASSQEHRTNYGYTF.

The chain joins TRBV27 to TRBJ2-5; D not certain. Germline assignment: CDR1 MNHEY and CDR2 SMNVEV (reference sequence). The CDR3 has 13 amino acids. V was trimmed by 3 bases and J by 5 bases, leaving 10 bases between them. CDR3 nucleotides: TGTGCCAGCAGTTTTTACGGGTCTGAGACCCAGTACTTC. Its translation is CASSFYGSETQYF.

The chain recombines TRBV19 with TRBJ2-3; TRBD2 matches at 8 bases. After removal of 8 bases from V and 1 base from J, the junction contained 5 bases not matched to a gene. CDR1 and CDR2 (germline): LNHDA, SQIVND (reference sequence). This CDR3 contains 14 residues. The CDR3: CASVQTSGTDTQYF. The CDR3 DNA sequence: TGTGCCAGTGTACAGACTAGCGGCACAGATACGCAGTATTTT.

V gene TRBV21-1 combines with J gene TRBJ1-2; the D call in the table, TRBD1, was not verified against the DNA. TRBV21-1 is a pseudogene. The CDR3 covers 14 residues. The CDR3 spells CASSKDRGVYGYTF. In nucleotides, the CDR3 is TGTGCCAGCAGCAAAGACAGGGGTGTCTATGGCTACACCTTC.

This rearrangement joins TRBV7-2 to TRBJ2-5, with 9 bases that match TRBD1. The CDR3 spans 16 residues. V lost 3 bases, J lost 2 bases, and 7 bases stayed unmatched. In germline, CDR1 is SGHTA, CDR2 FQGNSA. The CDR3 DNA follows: TGTGCCAGCAGCTTCGGGGGCGGACAGGGGCAAGAGACCCAGTACTTC. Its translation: CASSFGGGQGQETQYF.